Below, 9 T cell receptor beta chains from the same sample are listed, as sequenced in a study of regulatory T cells in long-lasting Graves disease. iRepertoire HTBI primers and Arm-PCR of CDR3 regions built TCR beta libraries. Each CDR3 protein is one row after TCRdb ran MiXCR on the multiplex PCR reads. In the table there are about 220,000 distinct CDR3 sequences, approximately 18% of which are singletons. Time point of the sample: newly diagnosed GD, antithyroid drugs for less than 3 months. Scientists built the TCR library using RNA that was extracted from PBMCs. This same sample was also taken into another study, of T cells in Graves' hyperthyroidism and ophthalmopathy.

The sequencing used peripheral blood mononuclear cells (PBMCs), collected at new diagnosis, from a patient treated with antithyroid drugs. The receptors come from a woman under 40 with Graves disease.

This clonotype was observed at least ten times. This chain links TRBV9 with TRBJ2-7; either TRBD1 or TRBD2 may fit D (7 bases each). CDR3 length: 14 amino acids. Trimming took off 2 bases at V and 6 bases at J, with 15 bases between the two ends. The germline CDR1 and CDR2 sequences are SGDLS and YYNGEE. The CDR3 DNA reads TGTGCCAGCAGCGTCGACCCAGGGGGGGCCGAGCAGTACTTC. Amino acid sequence: CASSVDPGGAEQYF.

This clonotype has a count of ten or more. The CDR3 bases are TGTGCCAGCAGTTCCAGGGGTGGAAACACCATATATTTT. It translates to CASSSRGGNTIYF. The chain is built from TRBV12-3 or TRBV12-4 and TRBJ1-3; maybe TRBD1 (6 bases). The CDR3 covers 13 residues. The V and J ends lost 4 bases and 3 bases respectively, with 7 bases between them.

In this sample, this clonotype turned up a few times. The J gene is TRBJ2-2, the V gene TRBV12-5; 12 bases are shared with TRBD2. This CDR3 is 20 amino acids long. Per the germline V gene, CDR1 is LGHNT and CDR2 is FRNRAP. The trim removed 5 bases at V and 1 base at J, leaving 14 bases unmatched. The CDR3 sequence is CASGRTGASGGAQNTGELFF. In nucleotides, the CDR3 is TGTGCTAGTGGTAGAACCGGGGCTAGCGGGGGGGCGCAGAACACCGGGGAGCTGTTTTTT.

Details on this clonotype: Being one base from a much bigger clone, this may be a read error. V and J are TRBV19 and TRBJ2-5; tentatively, D is TRBD2 (5 bases). Germline V gives CDR1 LNHDA, CDR2 SQIVND (reference sequence). CDR3 length equals 14 residues. In DNA form, the CDR3 reads TGTGCCAGTAGTATAGGCGGGTACCAAAAGACCCAGTACTTC. It yields the protein CASSIGGYQKTQYF.

Regarding this clonotype: It differs at one base from a far larger clone, so likely a read error. Here the CDR3 omits its conserved ending phenylalanine or tryptophan, so a read error is the likely source. This chain links TRBV11-3 with TRBJ2-1; D is uncertain. TRBJ2-5 explains the end of the DNA better; the J call may be wrong. The CDR3 has 13 residues. Germline CDR1 reads SGHNT; CDR2 reads YENEEA. CDR3 in amino acids: CASNGRSQETQYC. CDR3 DNA sequence: TGTGCCAGCAACGGACGGAGCCAAGAGACCCAGTACTGC.

This clonotype showed up just a few times. Compared with germline, one end of the junction differs, possibly owing to a read error. V usage is TRBV15 and J usage is TRBJ2-1, with TRBD2 identical over 8 bases. From germline, CDR1 is LNHNV and CDR2 YYDKDF (reference sequence). This CDR3 comprises 13 residues. CDR3 region: CATGRAGADEQFF. DNA of the CDR3: TGTGCCACCGGCAGAGCGGGAGCCGATGAGCAGTTCTTC.

This clonotype was seen a few times. The CDR3 reads CASSQDTDTQYF. DNA of the CDR3: TGTGCCAGCAGCCAGGACACAGATACGCAGTATTTT. This sequence joins TRBV7-9 and TRBJ2-3; D is uncertain. This CDR3 spans 12 amino acids. CDR1 SEHNR and CDR2 FQNEAQ come from the germline V gene (reference sequence). Trimming took 5 bases from V and 2 from J, leaving 5 bases between them.

At least ten counts were recorded for this clonotype. The rearrangement links TRBV20-1 to TRBJ1-4, with D possibly matching TRBD1 (5 bases). The CDR3 has 14 residues. The germline gives CDR1 DFQATT, CDR2 SNEGSKA (reference sequence). V was clipped by 5 bases and J by 8 bases, with 18 bases between them. Here the CDR3 reads CSAPQGAVVEKLFF. CDR3 nucleotides: TGCAGTGCTCCGCAGGGAGCGGTTGTGGAAAAACTGTTTTTT.

This clonotype was counted many times. The V and J genes are TRBV28 and TRBJ2-5; 7 bases align to TRBD2. CDR3 length equals 15 residues. Losses at the gene ends were 4 bases for V and 4 bases for J; bases not matched to a gene: 9. The germline V gene has CDR1 MDHEN and CDR2 SYDVKM. The CDR3: CASSSLAGVGETQYF. CDR3 nucleotides: TGTGCCAGCAGTTCCCTCGCGGGAGTGGGAGAGACCCAGTACTTC. Full variable domain (outside the CDR3, taken from reference TRBV28 and TRBJ2-5): DVKVTQSSRYLVKRTGEKVFLECVQDMDHENMFWYRQDPGLGLRLIYFSYDVKMKEKGDIPEGYSVSREKKERFSLILESASTNQTSMYLCASSSLAGVGETQYFGPGTRLLVL.